The 12 T cell receptor beta chains below were found in one sample sequenced in a study of T cell repertoires in cytomegalovirus infection. TCRdb fed the reads into MiXCR, producing one record per CDR3 protein. The repertoire holds around 280,000 distinct CDR3 sequences, with roughly an eighth as singletons. The material sequenced was PBMCs. These TCRs come from a human donor in good health (CMV status not recorded). Some clones in this sample may be carry-over from other donors' samples.

The chain joins TRBV20-1 to TRBJ2-5; D might be TRBD1 (6 bases). Trimming removed 3 bases at V and 4 bases at J, with 9 bases between. The CDR3 has 12 amino acids. Germline loops: CDR1 DFQATT, CDR2 SNEGSKA (reference sequence). Here the CDR3 DNA reads TGCAGTGCTAGTGCAGGGGTAGAGACCCAGTACTTC. Translated: CSASAGVETQYF.

This chain uses TRBV2 with TRBJ2-7, with a weak D call TRBD1 (5 bases). The CDR3 runs 13 residues. Germline lookup yields CDR1 SNHLY and CDR2 FYNNEI. V lost 7 bases and J 4 bases, leaving 14 bases between the germline ends. The CDR3 region is CASTEQGRYEQYF. The CDR3 DNA reads as TGTGCCAGCACCGAGCAGGGCAGATACGAGCAGTACTTC.

This clonotype was picked up many times. The chain couples TRBV4-1 to TRBJ1-5; 10 nucleotides align to TRBD1. The CDR3 sequence is 17 residues long. The V segment lost 2 bases and the J segment 9 bases; nucleotides outside the gene matches: 13. Germline V gene sequence: CDR1 MGHRA, CDR2 YSYEKL. The CDR3 nucleotides are TGCGCCAGCAGCCAACAAAGTCGGGACAGGGGACGGCGGCCCCAGCATTTT. This sequence encodes CASSQQSRDRGRRPQHF.

This clonotype was seen more than once but under ten times. Here the CDR3 reads CSVGPRGETQYF. The CDR3 DNA sequence: TGCAGCGTTGGCCCGCGGGGGGAGACCCAGTACTTC. The chain employs TRBV29-1 and TRBJ2-5, with 7 bases aligning to TRBD2. CDR1 SQVTM and CDR2 ANQGSEA come from the germline V gene. The CDR3 runs 12 residues. V gave up 4 bases and J gave up 5 bases; unmatched junction bases: 4.

This clonotype occurred many times. This rearrangement joins TRBV28 to TRBJ1-5; D possibly corresponds to TRBD1 (6 bases). Trimming removed 5 bases from V and 7 bases from J, with 21 bases in between. CDR1 is MDHEN, CDR2 SYDVKM, per germline. The CDR3 spans 16 residues. CDR3 nucleotide sequence: TGTGCCAGCAGTCCCAATAAGCGGGGGGCAGGCCAGCCCCAGCATTTT. It codes for CASSPNKRGAGQPQHF.

The rearrangement uses TRBV3-1 and TRBJ2-7; 8 nucleotides align to TRBD1. V dropped 3 bases and J dropped 5; count of bases not matched to a gene: 3. CDR1 is LGHDT, CDR2 YNNKEL, per germline (reference sequence). The CDR3 has 13 residues. CDR3 DNA: TGTGCCAGCAGCCAGCAGGGGGCCGACGAGCAGTACTTC. Its protein product is CASSQQGADEQYF.

The chain recombines TRBV5-1 with TRBJ2-2; tentatively, D is TRBD2 (5 bases). CDR3 length: 14 amino acids. V lost 7 bases and J lost 1, with 11 bases in between. CDR1 SGHRS and CDR2 YFSETQ come from the germline V gene. The CDR3 region has the DNA TGCGCCAGCGGGATTGGAGGGAACACCGGGGAGCTGTTTTTT. This codes for CASGIGGNTGELFF.

This clonotype was detected many times. The V gene is TRBV25-1, the J gene TRBJ2-6, with D unclear. V was pared by 3 bases and J by 1 base, with 7 bases between. CDR1 is MGHDK, CDR2 SYGVNS, per germline. The CDR3 is 15 amino acids. As DNA, the CDR3 is TGTGCCAGCAGTGAGGCGGTTTCTGGGGCCAACGTCCTGACTTTC. Translated, it gives CASSEAVSGANVLTF.

This clonotype was seen a single time. V and J are TRBV7-9 and TRBJ1-1; the D is unclear. This CDR3 is 13 amino acids long. Germline CDR1 is SEHNR and CDR2 is FQNEAQ (reference sequence). V was shortened by 3 bases and J by 8 bases, with 13 bases between the two germline ends. The CDR3 bases are TGTGCCAGCAGCTTGGGAGGGATCAAGGAAGCTTTCTTT. Translating it yields CASSLGGIKEAFF.

The chain joins TRBV19 to TRBJ1-5, with D possibly TRBD1 on 6 matching bases. Trimming left V 5 bases short and J 4 bases short, with 18 bases between. CDR1 is LNHDA and CDR2 is SQIVND in the germline V gene (reference sequence). This CDR3 is built from 16 residues. The CDR3 sequence is CASSGGYRASNQPQHF. CDR3 nucleotide sequence: TGTGCCAGTAGTGGGGGATACAGGGCCAGTAATCAGCCCCAGCATTTT.

J is TRBJ2-1 and V is TRBV20-1; no reliable D call. This CDR3 spans 13 amino acids. In germline, CDR1 is DFQATT, CDR2 SNEGSKA (reference sequence). The ends were cut back, 3 bases at V and 4 bases at J, with 10 bases in the middle. CDR3 loop: CSARAPQYNEQFF. The CDR3 region has the DNA TGCAGTGCTAGGGCACCTCAATACAATGAGCAGTTCTTC.

This clonotype has a handful of counts. This rearrangement joins TRBV29-1 to TRBJ1-5, with TRBD1 matching over 7 bases. Germline CDR1 and CDR2: SQVTM and ANQGSEA. The V gene end was trimmed by 5 bases and the J gene end by 2 bases; junction bases not matched to a gene: 6. The CDR3 is 14 amino acids. CDR3 sequence reads: CSVKTGPGNQPQHF. For the CDR3, the DNA is TGCAGCGTTAAGACAGGGCCTGGCAATCAGCCCCAGCATTTT.